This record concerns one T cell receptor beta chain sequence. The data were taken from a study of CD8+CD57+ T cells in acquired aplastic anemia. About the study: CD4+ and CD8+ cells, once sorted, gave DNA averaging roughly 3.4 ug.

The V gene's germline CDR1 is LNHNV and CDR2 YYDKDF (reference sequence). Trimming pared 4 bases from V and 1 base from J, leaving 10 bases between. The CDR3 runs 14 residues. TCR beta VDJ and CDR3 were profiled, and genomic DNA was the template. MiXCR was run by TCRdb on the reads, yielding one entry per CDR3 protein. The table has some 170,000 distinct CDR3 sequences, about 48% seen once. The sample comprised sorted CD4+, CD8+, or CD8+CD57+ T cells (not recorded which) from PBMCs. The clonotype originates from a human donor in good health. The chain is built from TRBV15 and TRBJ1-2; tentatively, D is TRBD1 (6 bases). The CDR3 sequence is CATSILQGNYGYTF. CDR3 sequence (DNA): TGTGCCACCAGCATCTTACAGGGTAACTATGGCTACACCTTC. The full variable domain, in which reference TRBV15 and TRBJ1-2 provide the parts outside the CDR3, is DAMVIQNPRYQVTQFGKPVTLSCSQTLNHNVMYWYQQKSSQAPKLLFHYYDKDFNNEADTPDNFQSRRPNTSFCFLDIRSPGLGDTAMYLCATSILQGNYGYTFGSGTRLTVV.